This T cell receptor beta chain comes out of a study of CD8+ T cells in alopecia areata (dated by TCRdb to 2016 to 2018). With regard to the full study: In both human patients and the C3H/HeJ mouse model, the study applied high-throughput TCRbeta sequencing to look at T cell clonal expansion in alopecia areata. On the human side, TCRbeta sequencing was run on scalp tissue and on sorted CD4+ and CD8+ peripheral blood T cells from healthy controls and from alopecia areata patients with either patchy or totalis/universalis disease. Scalp clonality was compared across normal scalp (n=4), patchy alopecia areata scalp (n=8), and alopecia totalis/universalis scalp (n=8). RNA was extracted with the PAXgene miRNA kit for fixed scalp, the miRNeasy kit for PBMCs, and the RNeasy kit for mouse skin. Amplification of TCRbeta CDR3 regions was done by immunoSEQ multiplex PCR using 35 Vbeta forward primers and 13 Jbeta reverse primers. Paper-wide results and their limitations: Compared with normal scalp, lesional scalp, particularly in alopecia totalis/universalis, had higher clonality and more expanded CD8+ clones, which suggests antigenic drive. Shared TCR sequences between patients were less evident than in mice, which may be partly attributable to HLA diversity in the patient population. Resident alphabeta T cells in normal human skin are also sequenced, complicating scalp TCR repertoire analysis, unlike mouse skin dominated by gammadelta T cells.

Trimming removed 5 bases from V and 1 base from J, leaving 9 bases between the germline ends. CDR1 and CDR2 (MDHEN, SYDVKM) derive from the germline V gene. From the cysteine through the phenylalanine, the CDR3 covers 13 amino acids. The read is trimmed to its CDR3 DNA, 39 bases read in frame from base 1. In a handful of patients from the biomarker study, an additional sort separated CD25+CD127- cells out of the CD4+ cells. Lesional scalp punch biopsies and peripheral blood were collected from alopecia areata patients. PBMCs were isolated by density centrifugation and stained for CD3, CD4 and CD8, and CD4+ and CD8+ T cells were sorted on a FACSAria. Alopecia areata patients who were not treated were recruited through a multicenter biomarker study. This clone was recorded a few times. The antigen it recognizes is unknown. No quality values exist for individual bases; no much larger clone is one base distant.

Preparation of the library involved the immunoSEQ multiplex PCR assay. To provide template for TCR sequencing, every sample had RNA extracted and reverse transcribed into cDNA. SuperScript III was used for first-strand cDNA synthesis, primed with a 2:1 mix of oligo-dT and random hexamers. Amplification bias was assessed with a synthetic immune receptor repertoire, and residual bias was removed computationally. The authors' pipeline ran thus. Raw reads were preprocessed to remove errors, and CDR3 was defined by IMGT conventions from the conserved cysteine to phenylalanine. Clonality was calculated as 1 minus Shannon entropy normalized by log2 of the number of productive unique TCRs. Whether scalp clones were CD4 or CD8 was inferred by matching scalp TCRbeta sequences against CD4 and CD8 repertoires sorted from blood. The source is immuneACCESS, and TCRdb retained only in-frame sequences with V and J called. Part of the clones is not carried over; for the studies checked, unresolved V genes explain less than half of this, and the remainder is unexplained. From that table come the V and J calls and clone size; the DNA was used to work out D and trimming. The sample yields about 37,000 clones; roughly half were counted once. Jointly, the top ten make up roughly 1.8% of the sample.

Sequencing was done on a sample of CD4+ Tregs sorted from blood. The sequence came from a human donor with alopecia areata. The rearrangement combines TRBV28 with TRBJ2-7; no confident D gene assignment can be made. CDR3 region: CASSPERSYEQYF. The sequenced DNA is TGTGCCAGCAGTCCCGAAAGGTCCTACGAGCAGTACTTC.